A selection of T cell receptor beta chains follows, all from one sample in a study of blood T cell repertoires in COVID-19. Assay used: immunoSEQ multiplex PCR; TCRdb lists only in-frame clones, some missing. The sample shows around 200,000 clones, around four fifths of them seen only once. The sequencing input was peripheral blood. The receptors shown here come from a woman aged 40 to 50 with active or convalescent COVID-19. CDR3s leave out the opening cysteine and the closing phenylalanine or tryptophan. Size is stated for part of the rows, as once, few or many counts, or as a class when the clone is expanded.

clone_size j_call cdr3_length v_call cdr3_aa
. TRBJ2-3 12 TRBV30 AGEGLAGTDTQY
. TRBJ2-7 11 TRBV27 ASGGGGEYEQY
. TRBJ1-2 15 TRBV7-9 ASSAETGGTLNYGYT
. TRBJ2-2 15 TRBV19 ASSIGALNLNTGELF
once TRBJ1-1 13 TRBV6-5 ASRDRGSVNTEAF
. TRBJ2-3 14 TRBV10-1 ASSELQVGRSDTQY
. TRBJ2-2 14 TRBV24-1 ATSEVGRVDTGELF
. TRBJ2-5 13 TRBV5-1 ASSLVVLAEETQY
. TRBJ1-1 14 TRBV18 ASSPPSGTGLAEAF
once TRBJ1-2 9 TRBV20-1 SDRGHYGYT
. TRBJ1-5 13 TRBV24-1 ATSKEGEINQPQH
. TRBJ1-2 13 TRBV10-3 AISESAPEVDGYT
. TRBJ1-6 13 TRBV15 ATSRVDRGDSPLH
. TRBJ2-3 10 TRBV2 AAGARTDTQY
. TRBJ2-1 15 TRBV4-1 ASSQVSTGYNYNEQF
few TRBJ1-4 13 TRBV29-1 SARDRSATNEKLF
. TRBJ2-5 11 TRBV29-1 SVERGWQETQY
. TRBJ1-2 13 TRBV2 ASSDLEETRYGYT
. TRBJ1-4 12 TRBV6-1 ASSEAGGFEKLF
. TRBJ2-2 14 TRBV27 ASSGLGLADTGELF
. TRBJ2-1 15 TRBV20-1 SASFYGGIATYNEQF
. TRBJ1-1 13 TRBV10-3 AISGGLPGMTEAF
once TRBJ2-1 17 TRBV10-3 AISGSSGTSGKTYNEQF
. TRBJ1-2 10 TRBV6-6 ASNQGTHGYT
. TRBJ1-4 12 TRBV7-6 ASRPQGVFEKLF
once TRBJ2-1 11 TRBV9 ASSVIHTNEQF
. TRBJ1-1 12 TRBV18 ASSRGIMNTEAF
. TRBJ1-2 10 TRBV6-6 ASSYSREGYT
. TRBJ2-7 13 TRBV5-5 ASSLDGGAYYEQY
once TRBJ1-1 12 TRBV5-1 ASSFGGLNTEAF
. TRBJ1-4 14 TRBV3-1/TRBV3-2 ASSQGQGRHGEKLF
many TRBJ1-6 12 TRBV3-1/TRBV3-2 ASWQPGQGSPLH
. TRBJ1-5 13 TRBV6-5 ASSYIAGSNQPQH
once TRBJ2-1 11 TRBV7-3 ASSRDRGNEQF
. TRBJ1-2 15 TRBV5-8 ASSPYTGTRVFYGYT
. TRBJ1-2 11 TRBV12-3/TRBV12-4 ASRSGQALGYT
. TRBJ2-5 14 TRBV5-4 ASSKGLAGVEETQY
. TRBJ1-1 13 TRBV27 ASSSNGQGGTEAF
. TRBJ1-1 11 TRBV19 ASSIHRGAEAF
. TRBJ2-3 15 TRBV7-9 ASSILAGGREADTQY
. TRBJ1-5 11 TRBV30 AWRRDNGQPQH
. TRBJ1-1 12 TRBV7-9 ASSGAGTTVGAF
. TRBJ2-1 12 TRBV4-1 ASSRTGMGNEQF
once TRBJ2-7 14 TRBV5-6 ASSLEARRWNYEQY
few TRBJ1-5 16 TRBV2 ASKGGHNPWDSNQPQH
. TRBJ2-1 11 TRBV5-1 ASRPGQDNEQF
once TRBJ2-1 13 TRBV5-1 ASSLESGRSGEQF
. TRBJ2-7 13 TRBV11-2 ASSLQRWGSYEQY
once TRBJ2-2 10 TRBV7-9 ASSLRAGELF
. TRBJ2-7 10 TRBV5-6 ASAATGYEQY
few TRBJ1-4 13 TRBV18 ASSLLGTANEKLF
. TRBJ1-2 13 TRBV9 ASSPSASGAKGYT
. TRBJ1-1 12 TRBV11-3 ASSFEDRITEAF
. TRBJ1-3 13 TRBV19 ASSIVGGSGNTIY
. TRBJ2-1 13 TRBV5-1 ASSLVSGLYNEQF
many TRBJ1-6 11 TRBV9 ASSVVGQGPLH
. TRBJ1-3 13 TRBV19 ASIGDRGYGNTIY
. TRBJ1-1 13 TRBV6-5 ASSLQGNSGTEAF